Below, one T cell receptor beta chain is given with its context. Participants came from 24 US areas, aged roughly 18 to 95 years. Recovered status applied to Cohort 3 donors who had two consecutive negative PCRs. It also applied to those with clearance or with symptom resolution. The data were obtained in a study of blood T cell repertoires in COVID-19. Study-level information: From T cells, B-cell-depleted T cells, or PBMCs came the material, which was cDNA or gDNA.

Per the original methods: Cell counts per sample came from amplifying reference gene primers. Method: immunoSEQ multiplex PCR; TCRdb's copy keeps in-frame clones and lacks some. V, J and clone size were drawn from that table, and D and trimming were deduced from the DNA. The top ten hold approximately 5.3% of the sample, which has around 300,000 clones, around 87% seen once. The CDR3 length is 15 residues. Per the germline V gene, CDR1 is SGHAT and CDR2 is FQNNGV. V lost 1 base, J lost 2 bases, and 10 bases lay in between. The sample comprised PBMCs or T cells enriched from blood (not recorded which). V usage is TRBV11-2 and J usage is TRBJ2-3; a weak D match, TRBD1 (6 bases). The TCR comes from a woman aged 25 to 39 who had recovered from COVID-19. The CDR3 DNA sequence: TGTGCCAGCAGCTTAGGACAGGCCTCCACAGATACGCAGTATTTT. This encodes CASSLGQASTDTQYF.